Sequencing of this T cell receptor beta chain was carried out in a study of blood T cell repertoires in COVID-19. At the level of the study: PBMCs, B-cell-depleted T cells, or T cells were the source of the cDNA or gDNA that made up the material.

CDR3 size: 13 residues. Per germline, CDR1 SNHLY and CDR2 FYNNEI. With 6 bases clipped from V and 8 bases from J, the junction kept 3 bases outside the gene matches. Membership in each cohort depended on participant-reported clinical history. Original analysis: Reference gene primer amplification gave estimated nucleated cell counts. The repertoire was sequenced with immunoSEQ multiplex PCR; TCRdb's copy has only in-frame clones and lacks some. Clone size and V and J calls were adopted from that table, with D and trimming inferred from the DNA. The sample lists 300,000 to 500,000 clones, roughly 90% occurring once.

This sequence originates from a middle-aged woman with acute COVID-19. The sample comprised PBMCs or T cells enriched from blood (not recorded which). The chain combines TRBV2 with TRBJ2-4, with 11 bases that match TRBD2. CDR3 protein: CASSRLAGYIQYF. CDR3 nucleotides: TGTGCCAGCAGCCGACTAGCGGGGTACATTCAGTACTTC.